One TCR beta chain is described in this entry. The antigen is not known. V shed 4 bases and J shed 2 bases, with 9 bases lying between them. This CDR3 is built from 14 residues. In germline, CDR1 is SGHTA, CDR2 FQGNSA. Libraries were prepared by immunoSEQ multiplex PCR; TCRdb keeps only in-frame clonotypes and omits some of them. The table records 950,000 to 1,100,000 clones, about 74% of them present only once. The sample belongs to a study of shared clonotypes between healthy human individuals. Overall study: Each donor's CD8 memory used one plate, CD8 naive two, each CD4 subset three.

Study-wide points: Sharing across four donors was highest in naive CD4 (around 5%) and lowest in memory CD8 (roughly 0.4%).

The sequence was collected from a man aged 18 to 29 in good health. The chain links TRBV7-2 to TRBJ2-1; D unclear. The sequencing input was memory CD4+ T cells sorted from blood. Subset described: CD45RA-negative fraction. CDR3 nucleotide sequence: TGTGCCAGCAGCTCTAACCCAACCTACAATGAGCAGTTCTTC. The encoded protein is CASSSNPTYNEQFF.